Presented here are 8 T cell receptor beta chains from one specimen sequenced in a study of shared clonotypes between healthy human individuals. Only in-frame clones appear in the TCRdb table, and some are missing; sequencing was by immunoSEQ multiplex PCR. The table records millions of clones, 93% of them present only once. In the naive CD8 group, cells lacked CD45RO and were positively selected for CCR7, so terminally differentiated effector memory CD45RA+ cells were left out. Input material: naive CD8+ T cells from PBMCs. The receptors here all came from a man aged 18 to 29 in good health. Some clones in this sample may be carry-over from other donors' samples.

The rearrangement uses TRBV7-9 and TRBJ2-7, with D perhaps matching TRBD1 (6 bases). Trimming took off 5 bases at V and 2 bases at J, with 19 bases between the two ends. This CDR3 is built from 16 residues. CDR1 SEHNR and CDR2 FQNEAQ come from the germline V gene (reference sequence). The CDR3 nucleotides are TGTGCCAGCAGCCCCCCCGTCACAGGGATGACCTACGAGCAGTACTTC. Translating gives CASSPPVTGMTYEQYF.

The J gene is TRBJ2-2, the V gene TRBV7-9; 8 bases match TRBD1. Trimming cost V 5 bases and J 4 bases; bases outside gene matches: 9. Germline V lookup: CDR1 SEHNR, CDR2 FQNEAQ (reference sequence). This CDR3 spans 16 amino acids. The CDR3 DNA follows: TGTGCCAGCAGCACAATAACTACAGGGGGCACCGGGGAGCTGTTTTTT. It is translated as CASSTITTGGTGELFF.

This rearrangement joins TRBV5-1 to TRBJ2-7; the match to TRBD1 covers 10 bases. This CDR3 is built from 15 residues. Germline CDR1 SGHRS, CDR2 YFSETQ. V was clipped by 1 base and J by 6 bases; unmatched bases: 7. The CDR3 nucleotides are TGCGCCAGCAGCTTGTCGGGACAGGGGAAACTCGAGCAGTACTTC. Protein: CASSLSGQGKLEQYF.

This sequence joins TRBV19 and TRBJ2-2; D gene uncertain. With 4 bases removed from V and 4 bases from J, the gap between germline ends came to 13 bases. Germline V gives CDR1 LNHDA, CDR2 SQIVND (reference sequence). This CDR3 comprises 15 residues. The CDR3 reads CASSNPAPTTGELFF. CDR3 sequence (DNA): TGTGCCAGTAGTAACCCAGCTCCGACCACCGGGGAGCTGTTTTTT.

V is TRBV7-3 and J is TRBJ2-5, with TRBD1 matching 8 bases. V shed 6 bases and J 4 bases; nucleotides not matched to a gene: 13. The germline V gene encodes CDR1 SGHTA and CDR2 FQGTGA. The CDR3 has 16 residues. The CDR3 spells CASSLTGTGFTETQYF. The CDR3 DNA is TGTGCCAGCAGTTTGACCGGGACAGGTTTTACAGAGACCCAGTACTTC.

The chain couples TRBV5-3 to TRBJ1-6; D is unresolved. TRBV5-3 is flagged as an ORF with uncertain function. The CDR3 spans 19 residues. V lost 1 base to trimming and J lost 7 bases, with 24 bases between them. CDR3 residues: CARSLKCTFPPISNSPLHF. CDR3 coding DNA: TGTGCCAGAAGCTTGAAGTGTACCTTTCCCCCGATCTCAAATTCACCCCTCCACTTT.

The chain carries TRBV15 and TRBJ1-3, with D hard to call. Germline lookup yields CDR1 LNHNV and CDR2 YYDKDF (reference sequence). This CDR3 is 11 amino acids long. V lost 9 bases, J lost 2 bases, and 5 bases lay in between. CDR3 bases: TGTGCCACTATTGCTGGAAACACCATATATTTT. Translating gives CATIAGNTIYF.

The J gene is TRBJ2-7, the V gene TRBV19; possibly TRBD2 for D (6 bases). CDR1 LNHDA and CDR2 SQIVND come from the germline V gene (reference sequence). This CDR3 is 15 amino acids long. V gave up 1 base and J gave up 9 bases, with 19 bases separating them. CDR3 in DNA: TGTGCCAGTAGTATAGGGGACTTAACAACAACGGGGCAGTACTTC. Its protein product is CASSIGDLTTTGQYF.